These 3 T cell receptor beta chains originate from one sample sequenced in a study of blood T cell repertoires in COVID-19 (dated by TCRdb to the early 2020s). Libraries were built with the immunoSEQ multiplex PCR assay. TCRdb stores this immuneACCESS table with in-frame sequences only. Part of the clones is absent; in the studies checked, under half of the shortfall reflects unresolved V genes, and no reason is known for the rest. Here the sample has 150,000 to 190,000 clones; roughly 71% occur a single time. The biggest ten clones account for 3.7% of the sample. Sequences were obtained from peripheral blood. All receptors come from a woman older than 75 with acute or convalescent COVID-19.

DNA of the CDR3: TGCGCCAGCAGCGCCGGACAGGGTGGTGAGTCACCCCTCCACTTT. As protein: CASSAGQGGESPLHF. The chain has TRBV5-1 and TRBJ1-6, with 8 positions matching TRBD1. Germline CDR1 reads SGHRS; CDR2 reads YFSETQ. CDR3 length: 15 amino acids. V trimming: 4 bases; J trimming: 10 bases; junction bases outside the gene matches: 10.

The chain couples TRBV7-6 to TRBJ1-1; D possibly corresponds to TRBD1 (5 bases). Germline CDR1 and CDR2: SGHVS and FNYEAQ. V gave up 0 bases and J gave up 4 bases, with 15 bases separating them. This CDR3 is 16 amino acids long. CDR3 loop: CASSLARQARGTEAFF. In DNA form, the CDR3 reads TGTGCCAGCAGCTTAGCGAGGCAAGCTAGGGGCACTGAAGCTTTCTTT.

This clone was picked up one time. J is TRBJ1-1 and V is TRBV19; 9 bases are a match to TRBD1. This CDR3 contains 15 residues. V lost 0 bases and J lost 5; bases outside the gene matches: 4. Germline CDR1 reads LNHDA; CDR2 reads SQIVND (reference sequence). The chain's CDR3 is CASSIDETGGTEAFF. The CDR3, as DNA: TGTGCCAGTAGTATAGACGAGACAGGGGGAACTGAAGCTTTCTTT.